The present entry profiles one TCR beta chain with its context. No antigen is known for it. Germline V gene data show CDR1 as LNHDA and CDR2 as SQIVND (reference sequence). The CDR3 is 15 amino acids. The germline V and J ends were trimmed by 6 bases and 0 bases, with 14 bases remaining between them. This PCR relied on a set of 60 Vbeta primers and 13 Jbeta primers. Sequencing used immunoSEQ multiplex PCR; TCRdb keeps in-frame clones, though not all of them. The sample includes roughly 150,000 clones, over 65% of them seen just once. The data derive from a study of cytomegalovirus exposure and HLA in healthy donors. Study observations and caveats: Relative to the approximately 700-donor mean, N-insertions were reportedly fewer in an Asian-associated ancestry cluster in a later analysis. Indistinguishability led to the exclusion of some V segments, TRBV6-2 and TRBV6-3 included.

The origin of this receptor is a male donor in good health and CMV-seronegative. The sequenced sample was PBMCs. The V and J genes are TRBV19 and TRBJ1-1; no clear D gene. The CDR3 DNA is TGTGCCAGTAGCTGGAGGGTACAGTTGAACACTGAAGCTTTCTTT. Protein: CASSWRVQLNTEAFF. Together with reference TRBV19 and TRBJ1-1, the CDR3 gives the full variable domain: DGGITQSPKYLFRKEGQNVTLSCEQNLNHDAMYWYRQDPGQGLRLIYYSQIVNDFQKGDIAEGYSVSREKKESFPLTVTSAQKNPTAFYLCASSWRVQLNTEAFFGQGTRLTVV.